The T cell receptor (beta chain) described here comes from a study of technical replicates of blood from a few donors. Sequencing was performed with immunoSEQ multiplex PCR; in TCRdb, only in-frame clones are kept and a portion is missing. This table holds 65,000 to 80,000 clones, 95% to 98% found once. CDR1 is SGHTA and CDR2 is FQGTGA in the germline V gene. This CDR3 has 14 amino acids. Trimming removed 4 bases at V and 1 base at J, with 10 bases between. This TCR was sampled from a human donor in good health. What was sequenced was T cells isolated from PBMCs. J is TRBJ1-1 and V is TRBV7-3; D is perhaps TRBD1 (6 bases). This chain's CDR3 is CASSSGGQNTEAFF. The DNA for the CDR3 is TGTGCCAGCAGCTCTGGGGGACAGAACACTGAAGCTTTCTTT.